This T cell receptor (beta chain) was recovered during a study of OX40 agonist ivuxolimab in advanced cancers. The V gene's germline CDR1 is KGHSH and CDR2 LQKENI. The CDR3 has 14 amino acids. V dropped 0 bases and J dropped 6 bases, with 10 bases sitting between them. The repertoire was sequenced with immunoSEQ multiplex PCR; TCRdb's copy has only in-frame clones and lacks some. The sample includes about 67,000 clones, more than 75% of them seen just once. This clonotype originated in an adult with an advanced solid tumor such as melanoma, head and neck, liver or kidney cancer. The sequences come from CD4+ or CD8+ T cells sorted from blood, collected in a trial of the OX40 agonist ivuxolimab. The V gene is TRBV18, the J gene TRBJ2-3, with D unresolved. The CDR3 region has the DNA TGTGCCAGCTCACCACCGGCGACCGGGGATACGCAGTATTTT. Amino acids: CASSPPATGDTQYF.